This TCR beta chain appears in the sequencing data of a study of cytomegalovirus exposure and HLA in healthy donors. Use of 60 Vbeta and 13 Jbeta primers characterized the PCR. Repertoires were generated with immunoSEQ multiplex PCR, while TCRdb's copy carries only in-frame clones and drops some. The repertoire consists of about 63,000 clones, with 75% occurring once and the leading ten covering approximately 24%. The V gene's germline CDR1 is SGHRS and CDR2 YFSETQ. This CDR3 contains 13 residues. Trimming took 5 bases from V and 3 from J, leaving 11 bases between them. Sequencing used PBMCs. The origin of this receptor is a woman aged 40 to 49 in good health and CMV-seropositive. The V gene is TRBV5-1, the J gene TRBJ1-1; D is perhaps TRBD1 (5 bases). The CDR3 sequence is CASREDMDTEAFF. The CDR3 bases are TGCGCCAGCAGAGAGGACATGGACACTGAAGCTTTCTTT.